This T cell receptor beta chain was identified during a study of CD8 T cells in ankylosing spondylitis. TCRdb reprocessed the 5' RACE reads via MiXCR and lists one record per CDR3 protein. The sample comprises approximately 100,000 distinct CDR3 sequences, almost 8.5% of which are singletons, and nearly 10% rests with the top ten. Points from the study as a whole: Matched ankylosing spondylitis synovial fluid reportedly contained a significantly enriched population of disease-linked clones.

In the case of this clonotype: Its specificity is not known.

J gave up 5 bases and V 5 bases, and 9 bases lay outside the gene matches. The CDR3 totals 15 residues. Per the germline V gene, CDR1 is MNHNS and CDR2 is SASEGT. The genes are TRBV6-1 and TRBJ2-1; 7 bases fit TRBD1. This receptor was taken from a male donor with ankylosing spondylitis or in good health (not recorded which). Source material: blood, either unsorted or a sorted T cell fraction (not recorded which). The DNA of the CDR3 is TGTGCCAGCAGTCCAAACAGGGGCTTAAACAATGAGCAGTTCTTC. This translates into CASSPNRGLNNEQFF.